This is a list of T cell receptor beta chains from one sample in a study of spatial heterogeneity in lung cancer. Each CDR3 protein is one row after TCRdb ran MiXCR on the 5' RACE reads. This sample has about 50,000 distinct CDR3 sequences, with about 7.4% found just once. The sequenced sample was PBMCs, obtained at surgery. The source of these receptors is a female donor with early-stage non-small cell lung cancer. The CDR3 runs from the conserved cysteine through the conserved F or W. A D gene is named only where the DNA matches it firmly.

d_call: NA; j_call: TRBJ1-1; cdr3_length: 10; v_call: TRBV29-1; cdr3_aa: CSVATVAAFF
d_call: NA; j_call: TRBJ1-1; cdr3_length: 15; v_call: TRBV28; cdr3_aa: CASSFRGAGNTEAFF
d_call: TRBD1; j_call: TRBJ2-1; cdr3_length: 15; v_call: TRBV7-9; cdr3_aa: CASSLGTGIYNEQFF
d_call: TRBD2; j_call: TRBJ2-3; cdr3_length: 16; v_call: TRBV7-8; cdr3_aa: CASSLGDYQLTDTQYF
d_call: NA; j_call: TRBJ2-1; cdr3_length: 14; v_call: TRBV20-1; cdr3_aa: CSANRRTVGNEQFF
d_call: NA; j_call: TRBJ2-5; cdr3_length: 14; v_call: TRBV5-5; cdr3_aa: CASTAPRDTETQYF
d_call: TRBD1; j_call: TRBJ2-7; cdr3_length: 15; v_call: TRBV4-3; cdr3_aa: CASSQDVGQAYEQYF
d_call: TRBD2; j_call: TRBJ2-2; cdr3_length: 18; v_call: TRBV19; cdr3_aa: CASRLRPTSGVSSGELFF
d_call: TRBD2; j_call: TRBJ2-5; cdr3_length: 15; v_call: TRBV20-1; cdr3_aa: CSARDGRGARETQYF
d_call: NA; j_call: TRBJ1-1; cdr3_length: 13; v_call: TRBV28; cdr3_aa: CASSRVRITEAFF
d_call: TRBD1; j_call: TRBJ2-1; cdr3_length: 14; v_call: TRBV19; cdr3_aa: CASSIGQGGNEQFF
d_call: NA; j_call: TRBJ2-2; cdr3_length: 15; v_call: TRBV6-2/TRBV6-3; cdr3_aa: CASNQQGLDTGELFF
d_call: TRBD1; j_call: TRBJ1-1; cdr3_length: 14; v_call: TRBV12-3/TRBV12-4; cdr3_aa: CASSKTGPLTEAFF
d_call: NA; j_call: TRBJ1-2; cdr3_length: 14; v_call: TRBV5-1; cdr3_aa: CASSLRQATYGYTF
d_call: TRBD1; j_call: TRBJ2-1; cdr3_length: 18; v_call: TRBV6-2/TRBV6-3; cdr3_aa: CASSYQGQGPISYNEQFF
d_call: NA; j_call: TRBJ2-7; cdr3_length: 11; v_call: TRBV29-1; cdr3_aa: CSAEGGHEQYF
d_call: NA; j_call: TRBJ2-3; cdr3_length: 14; v_call: TRBV11-2; cdr3_aa: CASSRGPSTDTQYF
d_call: TRBD1; j_call: TRBJ1-2; cdr3_length: 16; v_call: TRBV27; cdr3_aa: CASSPGTGLSNYGYTF
d_call: NA; j_call: TRBJ2-3; cdr3_length: 14; v_call: TRBV20-1; cdr3_aa: CSAPGQISTDTQYF
d_call: NA; j_call: TRBJ1-5; cdr3_length: 14; v_call: TRBV6-1; cdr3_aa: CATCLSGGNQPQHF
d_call: NA; j_call: TRBJ1-6; cdr3_length: 16; v_call: TRBV20-1; cdr3_aa: CSARDRPGADNSPLHF
d_call: TRBD2; j_call: TRBJ2-4; cdr3_length: 17; v_call: TRBV6-2/TRBV6-3; cdr3_aa: CASSAPLTSGGKNIQYF
d_call: TRBD2; j_call: TRBJ2-3; cdr3_length: 14; v_call: TRBV20-1; cdr3_aa: CSAHGGGPWDTQYF
d_call: NA; j_call: TRBJ2-1; cdr3_length: 14; v_call: TRBV4-3; cdr3_aa: CASSQDGRGDEQFF
d_call: NA; j_call: TRBJ1-1; cdr3_length: 13; v_call: TRBV12-3/TRBV12-4; cdr3_aa: CASSWTGGTEAFF
d_call: TRBD1; j_call: TRBJ2-1; cdr3_length: 16; v_call: TRBV7-2; cdr3_aa: CASSLPRDRATNEQFF
d_call: NA; j_call: TRBJ2-7; cdr3_length: 15; v_call: TRBV18; cdr3_aa: CASSPRRLSSYEQYF
d_call: TRBD2; j_call: TRBJ2-1; cdr3_length: 15; v_call: TRBV7-2; cdr3_aa: CASSLAGGRYNEQFF
d_call: TRBD1; j_call: TRBJ1-2; cdr3_length: 15; v_call: TRBV16; cdr3_aa: CASSLSGQPNYGYTF
d_call: NA; j_call: TRBJ2-2; cdr3_length: 14; v_call: TRBV4-3; cdr3_aa: CASSQDVRAEELFF
d_call: TRBD2; j_call: TRBJ2-2; cdr3_length: 15; v_call: TRBV7-2; cdr3_aa: CASSFGAGYTGELFF
d_call: TRBD1; j_call: TRBJ1-6; cdr3_length: 14; v_call: TRBV6-2/TRBV6-3; cdr3_aa: CASTEDRGNSPLHF
d_call: NA; j_call: TRBJ1-2; cdr3_length: 14; v_call: TRBV10-2; cdr3_aa: CASSEAGTGSSYTF
d_call: TRBD1; j_call: TRBJ1-3; cdr3_length: 15; v_call: TRBV7-6; cdr3_aa: CASSTGTGSGNTIYF
d_call: NA; j_call: TRBJ1-2; cdr3_length: 10; v_call: TRBV12-3/TRBV12-4; cdr3_aa: CASSLLGPVF
d_call: NA; j_call: TRBJ2-1; cdr3_length: 14; v_call: TRBV7-2; cdr3_aa: CASSPETGRNEQFF
d_call: NA; j_call: TRBJ2-7; cdr3_length: 15; v_call: TRBV5-1; cdr3_aa: CASSLGGVLSYEQYF
d_call: NA; j_call: TRBJ2-5; cdr3_length: 16; v_call: TRBV5-6; cdr3_aa: CASSLVGTETFAAQYF
d_call: NA; j_call: TRBJ2-7; cdr3_length: 13; v_call: TRBV2; cdr3_aa: CASRSGEVHEQYF
d_call: NA; j_call: TRBJ1-5; cdr3_length: 14; v_call: TRBV12-3/TRBV12-4; cdr3_aa: CASSRGRYNQPQHF